The T cell receptor (beta chain) described here comes from a study of metastatic and nonmetastatic thyroid tumors. This clone occurred many times. No treatment had been given to any patient before thyroid surgery. This CDR3 has 13 residues. Germline V gene lookup returns CDR1 WSHSY and CDR2 SAAADI. The V and J ends lost 0 bases and 1 base respectively, with 4 bases between them. TCRdb re-called the PCR reads via MiXCR. The data hold about 28,000 clones, with more than 20% observed a single time. The sequenced sample was blood. The chain is built from TRBV10-2 and TRBJ2-7; no reliable D call. The source of this sequence is a female donor with papillary thyroid cancer or a benign thyroid nodule (not recorded which). Some clones in this sample may be carry-over from other donors' samples. The CDR3 sequence is CASSESRSYEQYF. The DNA of the CDR3 is TGCGCCAGCAGTGAGTCCAGATCCTACGAGCAGTACTTC.